These 13 T cell receptor beta chains originate from one sample sequenced in a study of cytomegalovirus exposure and HLA in healthy donors (dated by TCRdb to between 2016 and 2019). Preparation of the library involved the immunoSEQ multiplex PCR assay. For the multiplex PCR, a mixture combining 60 forward primers for TCR Vbeta segments and 13 reverse primers for TCR Jbeta segments was used. The table was pulled from immuneACCESS by TCRdb, which kept in-frame rearrangements only. Such tables lose some clones; where checked, under half of the loss comes from unresolved V genes, and the rest has no known cause. The sample yields a few hundred thousand clones; about 75% were counted once. Under 2% of the sample is held by the ten biggest clonotypes. Sequenced sample: PBMCs. The receptors were gathered from a man aged 18 to 35 in good health and CMV-seronegative.

The chain recombines TRBV6-1 with TRBJ2-6; D is ambiguous. CDR3 length: 16 residues. The V gene's germline CDR1 is MNHNS and CDR2 SASEGT. Trimming took 0 bases from V and 0 from J, leaving 6 bases between them. This chain's CDR3 is CASSEAGFSGANVLTF. The CDR3 DNA follows: TGTGCCAGCAGTGAAGCTGGCTTCTCTGGGGCCAACGTCCTGACTTTC.

The chain joins TRBV6-5 to TRBJ2-5, with a tentative D call TRBD1 (5 bases). Germline V gene lookup returns CDR1 MNHEY and CDR2 SVGAGI. V was clipped by 7 bases and J by 1 base, with 10 bases between them. This CDR3 spans 13 amino acids. The CDR3 is CASTEQVQETQYF. For the CDR3, the DNA is TGTGCCAGCACAGAACAGGTCCAAGAGACCCAGTACTTC.

About this clone: The junction departs from the called germline gene at one end, perhaps through a read error. This chain joins TRBV7-9 and TRBJ1-1; 7 bases fit TRBD1. Germline V lookup: CDR1 SEHNR, CDR2 FQNEAQ (reference sequence). The CDR3 consists of 14 residues. The CDR3 reads CSSSRGGPNTEAFF. The CDR3 DNA follows: TGTTCCAGCAGCAGGGGGGGCCCAAACACTGAAGCTTTCTTT.

V and J are TRBV6-5 and TRBJ1-4, with D unclear. Germline values: CDR1 MNHEY, CDR2 SVGAGI. The V gene lost 2 bases and the J gene lost 7 bases, with 11 bases spanning the gap. The CDR3 is 14 amino acids. CDR3 in amino acids: CASSYMSSSEKLFF. CDR3 DNA sequence: TGTGCCAGCAGTTACATGAGTAGCTCTGAAAAACTGTTTTTT.

The chain has TRBV6-5 and TRBJ1-6; possible D gene TRBD1, 6 bases. This CDR3 is built from 15 residues. Germline V CDR1 and CDR2: MNHEY, SVGAGI. The V end was cut by 3 bases, the J end by 7 bases, with 13 bases between. CDR3 nucleotide sequence: TGTGCCAGCAGTTATTCAGGGGCAATGAATTCACCCCTCCACTTT. It is translated as CASSYSGAMNSPLHF.

This chain links TRBV28 with TRBJ2-1; D remains unclear. Trimming pared 4 bases from V and 2 bases from J, leaving 9 bases between. Germline CDR1 and CDR2: MDHEN and SYDVKM. This CDR3 has 14 residues. CDR3 nucleotide sequence: TGTGCCAGCAGTTCCGGTGGGCCCTACAATGAGCAGTTCTTC. Protein: CASSSGGPYNEQFF.

V gene TRBV19 combines with J gene TRBJ2-3; TRBD2 might be the D (6 bases). V lost 6 bases, J lost 2 bases, and 15 bases lay in between. Per germline, CDR1 LNHDA and CDR2 SQIVND (reference sequence). The CDR3 has 15 amino acids. The CDR3 reads CASRRVGGITDTQYF. The CDR3 DNA sequence: TGTGCCAGTAGAAGGGTCGGCGGGATCACAGATACGCAGTATTTT.

This rearrangement joins TRBV18 to TRBJ2-2; perhaps TRBD1 as D (5 bases). In germline, CDR1 is KGHSH, CDR2 LQKENI. Trimming stripped 8 bases from V and 2 bases from J, with 12 bases between. The CDR3 consists of 14 residues. The CDR3 DNA is TGTGCCAGCGCAGAGCAGGGTAACACCGGGGAGCTGTTTTTT. It translates to CASAEQGNTGELFF.

The V gene is TRBV6-5, the J gene TRBJ1-1; possible D gene TRBD1, 5 bases. There are 12 residues in the CDR3. Germline V CDR1 and CDR2: MNHEY, SVGAGI. V was clipped by 8 bases and J by 7 bases, with 14 bases between them. CDR3 residues: CASSRGRGEAFF. Here the CDR3 DNA reads TGTGCCAGCTCCCGGGGGAGGGGTGAAGCTTTCTTT.

J is TRBJ1-5 and V is TRBV7-2, with no clear D. Germline V CDR1 and CDR2: SGHTA, FQGNSA. The CDR3 is 16 amino acids. Trimming took 0 bases from V and 7 from J, leaving 16 bases between them. The CDR3 sequence: CASSLAQGGSWQPQHF. CDR3 DNA sequence: TGTGCCAGCAGCTTAGCGCAAGGAGGGTCGTGGCAGCCCCAGCATTTT.

This sequence joins TRBV2 and TRBJ2-1; TRBD2 agrees at 7 bases. Trimming at V came to 1 base and at J to 3 bases, leaving 12 bases not matched to a gene. The CDR3 covers 18 residues. Germline lookup yields CDR1 SNHLY and CDR2 FYNNEI. The DNA for the CDR3 is TGTGCCAGCAGTGAAGTCACCCTACCCGCTAGCGGCTACAATGAGCAGTTCTTC. Amino acid sequence: CASSEVTLPASGYNEQFF.

The chain recombines TRBV7-9 with TRBJ2-1; 7 bases match TRBD1. This CDR3 region has 16 residues. Per the germline V gene, CDR1 is SEHNR and CDR2 is FQNEAQ (reference sequence). The V and J ends lost 2 bases and 12 bases, in that order; junction bases with no gene match: 16. DNA for the CDR3: TGTGCCAGCAGCTTACTTGGGGGTAGGACAGGTGGAGGGCAGTTCTTC. This encodes CASSLLGGRTGGGQFF.

The chain couples TRBV5-1 to TRBJ2-3; TRBD2 matches at 8 bases. The germline V gene has CDR1 SGHRS and CDR2 YFSETQ. Trimming removed 2 bases from V and 4 bases from J; junction bases left unmatched: 6. The CDR3 is made up of 15 amino acids. CDR3 in amino acids: CASSFGRGGPDTQYF. The CDR3 DNA is TGCGCCAGCAGCTTTGGCCGGGGGGGCCCAGATACGCAGTATTTT. The variable domain in full, with the rest retrieved from reference TRBV5-1 and TRBJ2-3, is KAGVTQTPRYLIKTRGQQVTLSCSPISGHRSVSWYQQTPGQGLQFLFEYFSETQRNKGNFPGRFSGRQFSNSRSEMNVSTLELGDSALYLCASSFGRGGPDTQYFGPGTRLTVL.